The 22 T cell receptor beta chains below were found in one sample sequenced in a study of cytomegalovirus exposure and HLA in healthy donors. 60 Vbeta and 13 Jbeta primers were used in PCR. Clones were read by immunoSEQ multiplex PCR, and TCRdb kept only the in-frame ones, dropping some. The profile covers 150,000 or so clones, with 84% appearing a single time and around 2% taken by the ten largest. Source material: PBMCs. These receptors originate from a young man in good health and CMV-seronegative.

The chain employs TRBV28 and TRBJ1-5; a possible D gene is TRBD1 (5 bases). Germline values: CDR1 MDHEN, CDR2 SYDVKM. The CDR3 sequence is 14 residues long. The V and J ends lost 2 bases and 3 bases respectively, with 8 bases between them. CDR3 amino acids: CASSLQGPNQPQHF. The CDR3 bases are TGTGCCAGCAGTTTACAGGGCCCCAATCAGCCCCAGCATTTT.

V is TRBV5-5 and J is TRBJ2-7, with D possibly TRBD1 on 6 matching bases. The germline V gene encodes CDR1 SGHKS and CDR2 YYEKEE (reference sequence). Between the trimmed V and J ends, which lost 4 bases and 0 bases, there was a span of 14 bases. The CDR3 is made up of 15 amino acids. The CDR3 protein is CASSPGQPPSYEQYF. As DNA, the CDR3 is TGTGCCAGCAGCCCGGGACAACCGCCCTCCTACGAGCAGTACTTC.

The V and J genes are TRBV10-3 and TRBJ2-4; 7 bases fit TRBD2. Germline V lookup: CDR1 ENHRY, CDR2 SYGVKD. J gave up 0 bases and V 3 bases, and 2 bases lay outside the gene matches. There are 15 residues in the CDR3. Here the CDR3 reads CAISDGGVAKNIQYF. CDR3 coding DNA: TGTGCCATCAGTGATGGGGGGGTAGCCAAAAACATTCAGTACTTC.

The chain recombines TRBV5-6 with TRBJ2-6, with D possibly matching TRBD2 (5 bases). The CDR3 sequence is 19 residues long. V lost 0 bases and J 0 bases, leaving 16 bases between the germline ends. Looked up from germline, CDR1 is SGHDT and CDR2 is YYEEEE. CDR3 loop: CASSLGIGGLLSGANVLTF. CDR3 bases: TGTGCCAGCAGCTTGGGTATAGGCGGACTCCTCTCTGGGGCCAACGTCCTGACTTTC.

The rearrangement joins TRBV6-5 to TRBJ1-2; the match to TRBD1 covers 9 bases. With V trimmed by 6 bases and J by 3 bases, 2 bases remained unmatched. CDR1 is MNHEY, CDR2 SVGAGI, per germline. The length of the CDR3 is 13 residues. CDR3 in amino acids: CASSRDRDYGYTF. Written as DNA, the CDR3 is TGTGCCAGCAGCCGGGACAGGGACTATGGCTACACCTTC.

The chain uses TRBV9 and TRBJ2-3; 7 bases map to TRBD2. V lost 0 bases and J lost 2; bases outside the gene matches: 3. From germline, CDR1 is SGDLS and CDR2 YYNGEE. The length of the CDR3 is 15 residues. CDR3 region: CASSVDLAATDTQYF. CDR3 in DNA: TGTGCCAGCAGCGTAGACCTAGCGGCCACAGATACGCAGTATTTT.

CDR3 bases: TGCGCCAGCAGCCAAACAAGGGGACAACCCCGGGCTTTCTTT. This encodes CASSQTRGQPRAFF. V gene TRBV4-1 combines with J gene TRBJ1-1, with D perhaps matching TRBD1 (6 bases). This CDR3 spans 14 amino acids. V was shortened by 2 bases and J by 11 bases, with 18 bases between the two germline ends. In germline, CDR1 is MGHRA, CDR2 YSYEKL.

This chain links TRBV4-1 with TRBJ1-4; 8 nucleotides align to TRBD1. The V segment lost 6 bases and the J segment 8 bases; nucleotides outside the gene matches: 5. CDR1 MGHRA and CDR2 YSYEKL come from the germline V gene. The CDR3 spans 13 residues. The CDR3, as DNA: TGCGCCAGCAGGGACAGGGTCGGCGAAAAACTGTTTTTT. It specifies CASRDRVGEKLFF.

This clone is a singleton in its sample. The J gene is TRBJ2-7, the V gene TRBV5-8, with TRBD2 identical over 9 bases. From germline, CDR1 is SGHTS and CDR2 YDEGEE. J gave up 2 bases and V 1 base, and 10 bases lay outside the gene matches. CDR3 length: 17 amino acids. The CDR3 DNA follows: TGTGCCAGCAGCTTGCAGCTAGCGGGGCAAACCCCCTACGAGCAGTACTTC. Its protein product is CASSLQLAGQTPYEQYF.

This clone appeared a few times. The chain combines TRBV2 with TRBJ1-2; 7 nucleotides line up with TRBD1. CDR3 length: 13 residues. The V gene end was trimmed by 6 bases and the J gene end by 4 bases; junction bases not matched to a gene: 5. The V gene's germline CDR1 is SNHLY and CDR2 FYNNEI. The CDR3 region has the DNA TGTGCCAGCAGAGGGGACAGCCGCTATGGCTACACCTTC. Its protein product is CASRGDSRYGYTF.

This clone has only one observation. The chain employs TRBV6-6 and TRBJ1-1; D gene ambiguous. The CDR3 is 14 amino acids. Germline V CDR1 and CDR2: MNHNY, SVGAGI (reference sequence). V was shortened by 5 bases and J by 4 bases, with 14 bases between the two germline ends. CDR3: CASSLEVTGTEAFF. The CDR3 DNA sequence: TGTGCCAGCAGTCTGGAGGTAACGGGCACTGAAGCTTTCTTT.

A remark on this clone: At the DNA level, this CDR3 is encoded by other sequences in the same sample as well. The chain recombines TRBV6-5 with TRBJ1-2; D remains ambiguous. The V gene lost 6 bases and the J gene lost 2 bases, with 10 bases spanning the gap. This CDR3 comprises 13 residues. Germline CDR1 is MNHEY and CDR2 is SVGAGI. The CDR3 DNA follows: TGTGCCAGCAGGCCCACATCGAACTATGGCTACACCTTC. This translates into CASRPTSNYGYTF.

This chain connects TRBV14 to TRBJ2-3; D unresolved. Trimming removed 4 bases from V and 6 bases from J, with 11 bases in between. The length of the CDR3 is 13 residues. CDR1 and CDR2 (germline): SGHDN, FVKESK. CDR3 sequence (DNA): TGTGCCAGCAGCCCAGTTACGTCCGATACGCAGTATTTT. Amino acid sequence: CASSPVTSDTQYF.

The chain joins TRBV2 to TRBJ1-6; perhaps TRBD1 as D (6 bases). The CDR3 is 14 amino acids. Germline loops: CDR1 SNHLY, CDR2 FYNNEI. The V and J ends lost 8 bases and 2 bases respectively, with 10 bases between them. The CDR3 region has the DNA TGTGCCAGCGGGGACACCACCTATAATTCACCCCTCCACTTT. Translation: CASGDTTYNSPLHF.

The V and J genes are TRBV11-2 and TRBJ2-7; possible D gene TRBD1, 5 bases. The CDR3 has 14 amino acids. The germline V gene has CDR1 SGHAT and CDR2 FQNNGV. V lost 5 bases and J 1 base, leaving 12 bases between the germline ends. CDR3 nucleotides: TGTGCCAGCAGCCAGACTCGACAGTCCTACGAGCAGTACTTC. The encoded protein is CASSQTRQSYEQYF.

The chain carries TRBV6-5 and TRBJ1-5, with 8 bases aligning to TRBD1. With 4 bases clipped from V and 5 bases from J, the junction kept 4 bases outside the gene matches. The CDR3 covers 14 residues. The germline V gene encodes CDR1 MNHEY and CDR2 SVGAGI. CDR3 coding DNA: TGTGCCAGCAGTTCCAGGGGGCCCGATCAGCCCCAGCATTTT. Translated: CASSSRGPDQPQHF.

This clone was observed a handful of times. The rearrangement joins TRBV7-2 to TRBJ2-7, with 7 nucleotides matching TRBD1. Germline lookup yields CDR1 SGHTA and CDR2 FQGNSA. The junction had 5 bases not matched to a gene; V was cut back by 5 bases and J by 1 base. The CDR3 sequence is 14 residues long. This CDR3 reads CASSPRGQSYEQYF. CDR3 DNA sequence: TGTGCCAGCAGCCCCCGGGGACAGTCCTACGAGCAGTACTTC.

This chain joins TRBV7-9 and TRBJ2-1, with D possibly matching TRBD2 (5 bases). The V end was cut by 7 bases, the J end by 0 bases, with 10 bases between. This CDR3 contains 14 residues. Germline loops: CDR1 SEHNR, CDR2 FQNEAQ (reference sequence). The CDR3 DNA sequence: TGTGCCAGCACTCCGGGGAGCTCCTACAATGAGCAGTTCTTC. Translation gives CASTPGSSYNEQFF.

This clone appeared a single time. The V gene is TRBV5-4, the J gene TRBJ1-1; 10 positions match TRBD1. The CDR3 is 16 residues long. J gave up 0 bases and V 4 bases, and 6 bases lay outside the gene matches. Germline V gives CDR1 SGHNT, CDR2 YYREEE (reference sequence). Here the CDR3 DNA reads TGTGCCAGCAGCCCCTTGGGACAGGGGTTGAACACTGAAGCTTTCTTT. Translated, it gives CASSPLGQGLNTEAFF. The full variable domain, rest sourced from reference TRBV5-4 and TRBJ1-1, is ETGVTQSPTHLIKTRGQQVTLRCSSQSGHNTVSWYQQALGQGPQFIFQYYREEENGRGNFPPRFSGLQFPNYSSELNVNALELDDSALYLCASSPLGQGLNTEAFFGQGTRLTVV.

This chain uses TRBV19 with TRBJ1-6; maybe TRBD1 (6 bases). With 5 bases removed from V and 9 bases from J, the gap between germline ends came to 11 bases. Looked up from germline, CDR1 is LNHDA and CDR2 is SQIVND (reference sequence). The CDR3 is 13 residues long. The CDR3 coding sequence is TGTGCCAGTAGTCTAGGGACAAGTTCACCCCTCCACTTT. The encoded protein is CASSLGTSSPLHF.

V usage is TRBV10-3 and J usage is TRBJ2-5; 7 nucleotides agree with TRBD1. The CDR3 has 17 amino acids. The junction had 9 bases not matched to a gene; V was cut back by 2 bases and J by 0 bases. Per the germline V gene, CDR1 is ENHRY and CDR2 is SYGVKD. In nucleotides, the CDR3 is TGTGCCATCAGTGAGACGTCGGGGACAGTGTACCAAGAGACCCAGTACTTC. It encodes CAISETSGTVYQETQYF.

The chain joins TRBV11-1 to TRBJ2-7, with 10 bases lining up with TRBD2. J was trimmed by 6 bases and V by 4 bases; bases with no gene match: 6. Germline assignment: CDR1 SGHAT and CDR2 FQDESV (reference sequence). This CDR3 has 14 amino acids. This CDR3 is CASSSTSGSGEQYF. DNA for the CDR3: TGTGCCAGCAGCTCGACTAGCGGGTCGGGCGAGCAGTACTTC.